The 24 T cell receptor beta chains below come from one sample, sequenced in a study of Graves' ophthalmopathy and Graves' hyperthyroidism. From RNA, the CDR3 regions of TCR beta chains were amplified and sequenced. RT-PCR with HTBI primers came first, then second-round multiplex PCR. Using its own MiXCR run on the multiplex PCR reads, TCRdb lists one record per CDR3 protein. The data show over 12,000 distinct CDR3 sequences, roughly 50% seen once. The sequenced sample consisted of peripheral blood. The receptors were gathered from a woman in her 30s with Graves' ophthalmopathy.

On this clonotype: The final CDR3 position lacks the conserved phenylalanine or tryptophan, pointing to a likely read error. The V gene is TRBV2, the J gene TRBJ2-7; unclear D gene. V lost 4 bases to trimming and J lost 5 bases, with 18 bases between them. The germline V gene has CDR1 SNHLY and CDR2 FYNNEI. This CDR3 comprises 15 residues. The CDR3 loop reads CASSVIRVSRDEQYI. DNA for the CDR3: TGTGCCAGCAGTGTTATAAGAGTCAGTCGGGACGAGCAGTACATC.

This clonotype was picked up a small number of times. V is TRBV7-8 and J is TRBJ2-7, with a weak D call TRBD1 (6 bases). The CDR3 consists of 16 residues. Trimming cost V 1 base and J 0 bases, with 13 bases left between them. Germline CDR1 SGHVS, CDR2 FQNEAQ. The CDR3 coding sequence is TGTGCCAGCAGCTTAGTCCGACAGGAATACTCCTACGAGCAGTACTTC. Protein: CASSLVRQEYSYEQYF.

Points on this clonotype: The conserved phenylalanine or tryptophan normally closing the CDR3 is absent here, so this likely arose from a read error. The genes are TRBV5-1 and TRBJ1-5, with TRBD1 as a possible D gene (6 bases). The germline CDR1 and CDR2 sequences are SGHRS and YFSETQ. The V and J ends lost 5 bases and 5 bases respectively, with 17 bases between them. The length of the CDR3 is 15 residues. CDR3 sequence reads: CASSEGTWVHQPQHL. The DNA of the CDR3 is TGCGCCAGCAGTGAAGGGACATGGGTTCATCAGCCCCAGCATTTA.

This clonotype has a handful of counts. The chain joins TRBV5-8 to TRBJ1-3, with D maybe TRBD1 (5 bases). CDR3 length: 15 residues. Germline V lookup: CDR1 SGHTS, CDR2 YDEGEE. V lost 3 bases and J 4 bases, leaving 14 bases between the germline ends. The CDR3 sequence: CASSWPGGWGNTIYF. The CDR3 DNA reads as TGTGCCAGCAGCTGGCCCGGGGGATGGGGAAACACCATATATTTT.

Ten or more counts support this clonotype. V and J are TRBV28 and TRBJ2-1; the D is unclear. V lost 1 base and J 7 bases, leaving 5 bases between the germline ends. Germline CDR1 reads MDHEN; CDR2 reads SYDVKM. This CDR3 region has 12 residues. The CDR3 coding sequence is TGTGCCAGCAGTTTATCTTATAATGAGCAGTTCTTC. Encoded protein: CASSLSYNEQFF. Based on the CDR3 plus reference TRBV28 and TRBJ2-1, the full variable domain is DVKVTQSSRYLVKRTGEKVFLECVQDMDHENMFWYRQDPGLGLRLIYFSYDVKMKEKGDIPEGYSVSREKKERFSLILESASTNQTSMYLCASSLSYNEQFFGPGTRLTVL.

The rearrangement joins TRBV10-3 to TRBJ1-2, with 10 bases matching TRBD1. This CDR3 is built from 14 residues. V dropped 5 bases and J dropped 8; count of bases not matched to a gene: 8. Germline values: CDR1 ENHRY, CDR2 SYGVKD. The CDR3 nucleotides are TGTGCCATCAGTTCTCCGGGACAGGGGTTGGGCTACACCTTC. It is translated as CAISSPGQGLGYTF.

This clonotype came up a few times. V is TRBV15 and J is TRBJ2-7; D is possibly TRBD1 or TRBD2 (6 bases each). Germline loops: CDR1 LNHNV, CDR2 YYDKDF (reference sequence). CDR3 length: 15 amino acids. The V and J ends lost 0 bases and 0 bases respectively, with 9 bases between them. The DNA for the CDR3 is TGTGCCACCAGCAGAGAGGGGGGCAGCTCCTACGAGCAGTACTTC. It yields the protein CATSREGGSSYEQYF.

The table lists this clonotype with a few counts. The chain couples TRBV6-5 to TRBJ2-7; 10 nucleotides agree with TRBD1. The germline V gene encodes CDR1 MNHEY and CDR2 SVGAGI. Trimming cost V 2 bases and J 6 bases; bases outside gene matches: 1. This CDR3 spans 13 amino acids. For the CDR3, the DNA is TGTGCCAGCAGTTACGGACAGGGGGGCGAGCAGTACTTC. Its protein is CASSYGQGGEQYF.

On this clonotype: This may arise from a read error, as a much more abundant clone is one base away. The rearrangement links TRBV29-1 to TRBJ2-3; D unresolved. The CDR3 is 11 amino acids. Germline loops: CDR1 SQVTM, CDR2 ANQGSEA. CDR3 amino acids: CGVSAGDTQYF. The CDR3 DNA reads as TGCGGCGTGTCAGCAGGAGATACGCAGTATTTT.

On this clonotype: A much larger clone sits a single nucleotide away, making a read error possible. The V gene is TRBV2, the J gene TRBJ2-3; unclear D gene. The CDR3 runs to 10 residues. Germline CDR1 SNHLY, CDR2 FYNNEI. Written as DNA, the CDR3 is TGTACCAGTAGAGGTGATACGCAGTATTTT. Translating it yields CTSRGDTQYF.

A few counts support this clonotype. CDR3 sequence (DNA): TGTGCCAGTAGTATCGGGGTCTCTGGAAACACCATATATTTT. Protein: CASSIGVSGNTIYF. The chain joins TRBV19 to TRBJ1-3; D not certain. CDR3 length: 14 amino acids. V lost 3 bases to trimming and J lost 0 bases, with 6 bases between them. Germline V CDR1 and CDR2: LNHDA, SQIVND (reference sequence).

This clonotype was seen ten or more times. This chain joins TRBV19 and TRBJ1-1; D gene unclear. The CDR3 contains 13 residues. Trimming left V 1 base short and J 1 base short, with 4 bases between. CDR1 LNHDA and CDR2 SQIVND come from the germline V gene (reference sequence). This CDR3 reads CASSIGGNTEAFF. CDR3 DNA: TGTGCCAGTAGTATAGGGGGGAACACTGAAGCTTTCTTT.

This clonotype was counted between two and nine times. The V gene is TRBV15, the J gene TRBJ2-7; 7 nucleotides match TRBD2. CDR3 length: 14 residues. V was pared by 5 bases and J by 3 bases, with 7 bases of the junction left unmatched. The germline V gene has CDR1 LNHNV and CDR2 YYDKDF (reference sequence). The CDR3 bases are TGTGCCACCAGCGCGACTAGCATCAGCTACGAGCAGTACTTC. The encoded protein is CATSATSISYEQYF.

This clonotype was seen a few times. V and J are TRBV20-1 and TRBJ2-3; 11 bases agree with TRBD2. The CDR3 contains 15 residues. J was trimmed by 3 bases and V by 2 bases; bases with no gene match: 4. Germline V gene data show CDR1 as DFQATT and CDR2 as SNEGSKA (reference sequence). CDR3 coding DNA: TGCAGTGCTAGAACTAGCGGGAGAGAGACAGATACGCAGTATTTT. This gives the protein CSARTSGRETDTQYF.

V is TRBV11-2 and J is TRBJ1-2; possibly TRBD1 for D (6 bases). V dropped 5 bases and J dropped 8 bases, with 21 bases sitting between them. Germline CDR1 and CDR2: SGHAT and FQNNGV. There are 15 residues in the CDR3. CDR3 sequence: CASSLGTGLTEGYTF. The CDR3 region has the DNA TGTGCCAGCAGCCTTGGAACAGGGCTCACGGAAGGCTACACCTTC.

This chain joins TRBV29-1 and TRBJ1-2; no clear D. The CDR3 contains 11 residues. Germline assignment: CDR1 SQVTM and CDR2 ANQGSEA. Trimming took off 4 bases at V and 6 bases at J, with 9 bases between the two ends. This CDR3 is CSVGYSNGYTF. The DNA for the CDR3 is TGCAGCGTTGGGTACAGCAATGGCTACACCTTC.

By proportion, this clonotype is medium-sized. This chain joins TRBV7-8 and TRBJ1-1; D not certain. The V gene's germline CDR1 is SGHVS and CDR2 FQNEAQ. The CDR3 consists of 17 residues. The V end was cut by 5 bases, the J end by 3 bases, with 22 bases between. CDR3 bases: TGTGCCAGCAGCCCCCTGGCACGAAGGACCATGTACACTGAAGCTTTCTTT. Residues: CASSPLARRTMYTEAFF.

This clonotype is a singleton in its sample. Here the CDR3 DNA reads TGTGCCAGCAGTGGAACAGACCGGACCTCTGGCTACACCTTC. It specifies CASSGTDRTSGYTF. This sequence joins TRBV25-1 and TRBJ1-2; D not resolved. Germline lookup yields CDR1 MGHDK and CDR2 SYGVNS. The CDR3 consists of 14 residues. The germline V and J ends were trimmed by 4 bases and 7 bases, with 16 bases remaining between them.

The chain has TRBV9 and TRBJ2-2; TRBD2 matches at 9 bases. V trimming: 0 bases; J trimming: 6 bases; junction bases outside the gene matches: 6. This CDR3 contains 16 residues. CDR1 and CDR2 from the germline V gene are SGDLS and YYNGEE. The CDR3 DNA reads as TGTGCCAGCAGCGTAGCCGGTAGCGGGAGCGCCGGGGAGCTGTTTTTT. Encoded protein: CASSVAGSGSAGELFF.

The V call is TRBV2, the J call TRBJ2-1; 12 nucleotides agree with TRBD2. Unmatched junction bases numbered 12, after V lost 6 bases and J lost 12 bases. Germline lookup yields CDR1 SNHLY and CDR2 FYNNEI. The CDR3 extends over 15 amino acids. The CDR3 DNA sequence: TGTGCCAGCAGCCGACTAGCGGGAGTTGGGGATTTGCAGTTCTTC. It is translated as CASSRLAGVGDLQFF.

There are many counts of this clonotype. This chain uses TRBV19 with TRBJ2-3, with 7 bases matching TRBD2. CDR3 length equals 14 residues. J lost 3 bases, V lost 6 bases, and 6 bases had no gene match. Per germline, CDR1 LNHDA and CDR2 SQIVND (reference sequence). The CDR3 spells CASSQREGTDTQYF. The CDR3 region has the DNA TGTGCCAGTAGCCAGCGGGAAGGTACAGATACGCAGTATTTT.

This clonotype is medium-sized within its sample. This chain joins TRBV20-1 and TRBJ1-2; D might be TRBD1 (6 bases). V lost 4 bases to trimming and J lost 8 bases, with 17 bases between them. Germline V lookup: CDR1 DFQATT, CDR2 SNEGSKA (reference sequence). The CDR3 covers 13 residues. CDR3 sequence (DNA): TGCAGTGCTACAAACAGGGATAACTTAGGCTACACCTTC. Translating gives CSATNRDNLGYTF.

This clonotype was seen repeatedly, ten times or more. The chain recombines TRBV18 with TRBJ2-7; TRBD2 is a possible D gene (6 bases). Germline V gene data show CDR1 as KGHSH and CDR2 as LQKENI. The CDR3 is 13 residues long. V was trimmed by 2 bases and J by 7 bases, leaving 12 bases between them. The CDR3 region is CASSPREDAEQYF. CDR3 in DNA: TGTGCCAGCTCACCAAGGGAGGACGCGGAGCAGTACTTC. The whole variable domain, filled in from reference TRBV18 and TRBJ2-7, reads NAGVMQNPRHLVRRRGQEARLRCSPMKGHSHVYWYRQLPEEGLKFMVYLQKENIIDESGMPKERFSAEFPKEGPSILRIQQVVRGDSAAYFCASSPREDAEQYFGPGTRLTVT.

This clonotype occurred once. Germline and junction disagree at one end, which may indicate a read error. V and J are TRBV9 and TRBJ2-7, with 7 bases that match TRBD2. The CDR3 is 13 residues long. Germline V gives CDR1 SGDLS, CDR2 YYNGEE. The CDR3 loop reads CSVEAGELYEQYF. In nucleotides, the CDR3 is TGCAGCGTAGAGGCGGGAGAACTGTACGAGCAGTACTTC.